This is a list of T cell receptor beta chains from one sample in a study of T cells in Graves' hyperthyroidism and ophthalmopathy. One entry per CDR3 protein, called by TCRdb with MiXCR from the multiplex PCR reads. Found here are approximately 490,000 distinct CDR3 sequences, roughly 23% of them singletons; the top ten hold about 49%. The material sequenced was blood. These receptors all stem from an older woman with Graves' ophthalmopathy. CDR3s include the opening cysteine and the closing phenylalanine or tryptophan. Fields, in order: D gene, J gene, clone size, V gene, CDR3 protein, CDR3 DNA. D genes are given only for firm matches. Rows may omit the clone size; those that give it use once, few, many or a size class.

D gene: TRBD2; J gene: TRBJ2-7; clone size: many; V gene: TRBV12-3/TRBV12-4; CDR3 protein: CASSLGGETSGSYEQYF; CDR3 DNA: TGTGCCAGCAGTTTGGGGGGTGAGACTAGCGGGTCCTACGAGCAGTACTTC
D gene: -; J gene: TRBJ2-3; clone size: -; V gene: TRBV3-1; CDR3 protein: CASSQGGSSGTDTQYF; CDR3 DNA: TGTGCCAGCAGCCAAGGAGGTAGCTCGGGGACAGATACGCAGTATTTT
D gene: TRBD1; J gene: TRBJ2-7; clone size: -; V gene: TRBV30; CDR3 protein: CAWNPGTGNYEQYF; CDR3 DNA: TGTGCCTGGAATCCCGGGACAGGGAATTACGAGCAGTACTTC
D gene: -; J gene: TRBJ1-4; clone size: -; V gene: TRBV6-2/TRBV6-3; CDR3 protein: CASSYATREGKLFF; CDR3 DNA: TGTGCCAGCAGTTATGCCACCCGGGAGGGAAAACTGTTTTTT
D gene: -; J gene: TRBJ1-1; clone size: few; V gene: TRBV30; CDR3 protein: CAWSTGSREAFF; CDR3 DNA: TGTGCCTGGAGTACAGGGTCCCGTGAAGCTTTCTTT
D gene: -; J gene: TRBJ2-5; clone size: -; V gene: TRBV20-1; CDR3 protein: CSAPGWETARETQYF; CDR3 DNA: TGCAGTGCTCCTGGTTGGGAAACTGCCAGGGAGACCCAGTACTTC
D gene: TRBD2; J gene: TRBJ2-3; clone size: -; V gene: TRBV2; CDR3 protein: CASSEPRGSTDTQYF; CDR3 DNA: TGTGCCAGCAGTGAACCGCGGGGGAGCACAGATACGCAGTATTTT
D gene: -; J gene: TRBJ1-4; clone size: few; V gene: TRBV6-1; CDR3 protein: CASSYDGRTNEKLFF; CDR3 DNA: TGTGCCAGCAGTTACGACGGGAGGACTAATGAAAAACTGTTTTTT
D gene: TRBD1; J gene: TRBJ2-1; clone size: many; V gene: TRBV2; CDR3 protein: CASSELDRGVGEQFF; CDR3 DNA: TGTGCCAGCAGTGAACTGGACAGGGGTGTTGGTGAGCAGTTCTTC
D gene: -; J gene: TRBJ1-2; clone size: -; V gene: TRBV7-7; CDR3 protein: CASSQRGQGRACYGYTF; CDR3 DNA: TGTGCTAGCAGTCAAAGGGGCCAGGGACGGGCTTGCTATGGCTACACCTTC
D gene: TRBD2; J gene: TRBJ2-7; clone size: many; V gene: TRBV2; CDR3 protein: CASSETKREKQYF; CDR3 DNA: TGTGCCAGCAGCGAGACTAAGCGGGAAAAGCAGTACTTC
D gene: TRBD2; J gene: TRBJ2-7; clone size: -; V gene: TRBV3-1; CDR3 protein: CAISGPGLAGVTGEQYF; CDR3 DNA: TGTGCCATCAGTGGTCCGGGACTAGCGGGAGTAACGGGCGAGCAGTACTTC
D gene: TRBD2; J gene: TRBJ2-7; clone size: once; V gene: TRBV6-1; CDR3 protein: CASGTSGRLHEQYF; CDR3 DNA: TGTGCCAGCGGGACTAGCGGGAGATTACACGAGCAGTACTTC
D gene: TRBD2; J gene: TRBJ2-1; clone size: few; V gene: TRBV20-1; CDR3 protein: CSARATGGSYYNEQFF; CDR3 DNA: TGCAGTGCTAGAGCAACGGGAGGTAGCTACTACAATGAGCAGTTCTTC
D gene: -; J gene: TRBJ2-3; clone size: few; V gene: TRBV11-2; CDR3 protein: CASSLRGFSTDTQYF; CDR3 DNA: TGTGCCAGCAGCTTACGCGGATTCTCCACAGATACGCAGTATTTT
D gene: -; J gene: TRBJ1-1; clone size: -; V gene: TRBV12-3/TRBV12-4; CDR3 protein: CASSFALTLEAFF; CDR3 DNA: TGTGCCAGCAGTTTTGCGCTTACCCTTGAAGCTTTCTTT
D gene: TRBD2; J gene: TRBJ2-7; clone size: many; V gene: TRBV12-3/TRBV12-4; CDR3 protein: CASSWGGAYEQYF; CDR3 DNA: TGTGCCAGCAGTTGGGGGGGAGCGTACGAGCAGTACTTC
D gene: -; J gene: TRBJ2-1; clone size: -; V gene: TRBV20-1; CDR3 protein: CSARDLRAGEQFF; CDR3 DNA: TGCAGTGCTAGAGATCTCCGGGCTGGGGAGCAGTTCTTC
D gene: TRBD2; J gene: TRBJ2-3; clone size: -; V gene: TRBV9; CDR3 protein: CASSVSGSGTDTQYF; CDR3 DNA: TGTGCCAGCAGCGTTAGCGGGTCGGGCACAGATACGCAGTATTTT
D gene: TRBD1; J gene: TRBJ1-1; clone size: -; V gene: TRBV5-5; CDR3 protein: CASSTDRGTNTEAFF; CDR3 DNA: TGTGCCAGCAGCACGGACAGGGGGACGAACACTGAAGCTTTCTTT
D gene: -; J gene: TRBJ2-5; clone size: -; V gene: TRBV30; CDR3 protein: CAWSFLLQETQYF; CDR3 DNA: TGTGCCTGGAGTTTTCTCTTACAAGAGACCCAGTACTTC
D gene: TRBD1; J gene: TRBJ2-2; clone size: -; V gene: TRBV18; CDR3 protein: CASSAGQGAINTGELFF; CDR3 DNA: TGTGCCAGCTCCGCTGGACAGGGGGCCATAAACACCGGGGAGCTGTTTTTT
D gene: -; J gene: TRBJ2-7; clone size: -; V gene: TRBV4-1; CDR3 protein: CASSQDGRQGRYEQYF; CDR3 DNA: TGCGCCAGCAGCCAAGACGGGAGACAGGGAAGGTACGAGCAGTACTTC
D gene: -; J gene: TRBJ1-1; clone size: few; V gene: TRBV3-1; CDR3 protein: CASSLPSGGNTEAFF; CDR3 DNA: TGTGCCAGCAGCCTACCCTCCGGGGGGAACACTGAAGCTTTCTTT
D gene: -; J gene: TRBJ2-3; clone size: few; V gene: TRBV24-1; CDR3 protein: CATQRGGGSAWATQYF; CDR3 DNA: TGTGCCACCCAAAGAGGGGGCGGGAGCGCGTGGGCTACGCAGTATTTT
D gene: TRBD1; J gene: TRBJ1-4; clone size: -; V gene: TRBV6-1; CDR3 protein: CASGDYDRGTNEKLFF; CDR3 DNA: TGTGCCAGCGGTGATTACGACAGGGGAACTAATGAAAAACTGTTTTTT
D gene: TRBD2; J gene: TRBJ2-3; clone size: -; V gene: TRBV5-4; CDR3 protein: CASSQDSVAGTTDTQYF; CDR3 DNA: TGTGCCAGCAGCCAAGATTCGGTAGCGGGGACCACAGATACGCAGTATTTT
D gene: TRBD2; J gene: TRBJ2-1; clone size: many; V gene: TRBV28; CDR3 protein: CASSSWGSGGSEQFF; CDR3 DNA: TGTGCCAGCAGTTCCTGGGGTAGCGGGGGTTCCGAGCAGTTCTTC
D gene: TRBD1; J gene: TRBJ2-2; clone size: -; V gene: TRBV6-1; CDR3 protein: CASSPWMGQGNTGELFF; CDR3 DNA: TGTGCCAGCAGTCCGTGGATGGGACAGGGTAACACCGGGGAGCTGTTTTTT
D gene: -; J gene: TRBJ1-6; clone size: few; V gene: TRBV10-3; CDR3 protein: CAIRTLEAYNSPLHF; CDR3 DNA: TGTGCCATAAGAACTCTGGAGGCCTATAATTCACCCCTCCACTTT
D gene: TRBD1; J gene: TRBJ1-2; clone size: once; V gene: TRBV7-9; CDR3 protein: CASGTGDGNGYTF; CDR3 DNA: TGTGCCAGCGGGACAGGGGACGGTAATGGCTACACCTTC
D gene: TRBD2; J gene: TRBJ2-1; clone size: medium-sized; V gene: TRBV6-1; CDR3 protein: CASTTLMTSASYNEQFF; CDR3 DNA: TGTGCCAGCACCACCTTAATGACTAGCGCATCCTACAATGAGCAGTTCTTC
D gene: -; J gene: TRBJ2-1; clone size: -; V gene: TRBV10-3; CDR3 protein: CAISESWGNEQFF; CDR3 DNA: TGTGCCATCAGTGAGTCGTGGGGCAATGAGCAGTTCTTC
D gene: TRBD1; J gene: TRBJ1-1; clone size: few; V gene: TRBV6-1; CDR3 protein: CASSEGDRGQRAFF; CDR3 DNA: TGTGCCAGCAGTGAAGGGGACAGGGGCCAAAGGGCTTTCTTT
D gene: TRBD2; J gene: TRBJ2-5; clone size: -; V gene: TRBV11-2; CDR3 protein: CASSSLTGISGSVSPLRETQYF; CDR3 DNA: TGTGCCAGCAGCTCATTGACGGGGATTAGCGGGAGTGTCTCCCCCCTCCGGGAGACCCAGTACTTC
D gene: -; J gene: TRBJ2-2; clone size: few; V gene: TRBV20-1; CDR3 protein: CSPYYSSGAGELFF; CDR3 DNA: TGCAGTCCCTATTACAGTAGCGGTGCCGGGGAGCTGTTTTTT
D gene: -; J gene: TRBJ1-1; clone size: few; V gene: TRBV19; CDR3 protein: CATDSRGGTEAFF; CDR3 DNA: TGTGCCACCGACAGCCGGGGGGGCACTGAAGCTTTCTTT
D gene: -; J gene: TRBJ2-2; clone size: few; V gene: TRBV12-3/TRBV12-4; CDR3 protein: CASSPFGSGELFF; CDR3 DNA: TGTGCCAGCAGTCCGTTCGGATCCGGGGAGCTGTTTTTT
D gene: -; J gene: TRBJ2-7; clone size: -; V gene: TRBV7-8; CDR3 protein: CASSLGLPSYEQHF; CDR3 DNA: TGTGCCAGCAGCTTAGGTTTACCCTCCTACGAGCAGCACTTC
D gene: -; J gene: TRBJ2-3; clone size: -; V gene: TRBV20-1; CDR3 protein: CSARDRLALPNTDTQYF; CDR3 DNA: TGCAGTGCTAGAGATAGGTTGGCACTTCCTAACACAGATACGCAGTATTTT
D gene: TRBD1; J gene: TRBJ1-2; clone size: -; V gene: TRBV4-1; CDR3 protein: CASSQTGQGRGYTF; CDR3 DNA: TGCGCCAGCAGCCAAACCGGACAGGGCCGAGGCTACACCTTC
D gene: -; J gene: TRBJ2-5; clone size: -; V gene: TRBV25-1; CDR3 protein: CASSRRIMETQYF; CDR3 DNA: TGTGCCAGCTCAAGAAGGATTATGGAGACCCAGTACTTC